Following are 27 T cell receptor beta chains from one sample sequenced in a study of PD-1 and CTLA-4 blockade in melanoma. Some clones are missing from TCRdb's copy, which holds only in-frame ones; the method was immunoSEQ multiplex PCR. The profile shows some 29,000 clones, approximately 91% of them singletons. Sequenced material: CD8+ T cells from peripheral blood, taken before anti-PD-1 treatment. The receptors here all came from a human donor with melanoma.

The chain employs TRBV27 and TRBJ2-2; D gene uncertain. Germline values: CDR1 MNHEY, CDR2 SMNVEV (reference sequence). V lost 3 bases and J lost 2, with 7 bases in between. The CDR3 is made up of 14 amino acids. CDR3 amino acids: CASSFLENTGELFF. For the CDR3, the DNA is TGTGCCAGCAGTTTTCTCGAAAACACCGGGGAGCTGTTTTTT.

The rearrangement links TRBV27 to TRBJ2-3, with TRBD2 as a possible D gene (5 bases). Trimming cost V 3 bases and J 4 bases, with 8 bases left between them. The CDR3 sequence is 13 residues long. Germline values: CDR1 MNHEY, CDR2 SMNVEV (reference sequence). The CDR3 region is CASSFKGADTQYF. DNA of the CDR3: TGTGCCAGCAGTTTTAAGGGAGCAGATACGCAGTATTTT.

The genes are TRBV9 and TRBJ1-3, with D possibly TRBD1 on 5 matching bases. Trimming cost V 0 bases and J 0 bases, with 10 bases left between them. CDR3 length: 16 residues. CDR1 SGDLS and CDR2 YYNGEE come from the germline V gene. CDR3 nucleotide sequence: TGTGCCAGCAGCGTAGGACAGCCCTTCTCTGGAAACACCATATATTTT. Residues: CASSVGQPFSGNTIYF.

This clone has more than one count but fewer than ten. The J gene is TRBJ2-7, the V gene TRBV29-1, with D tentatively TRBD1 or TRBD2 (6 bases each). Trimming shortened V by 7 bases and J by 4 bases, and 14 bases separated the two germline ends. CDR3 length equals 12 residues. CDR1 and CDR2 from the germline V gene are SQVTM and ANQGSEA. DNA for the CDR3: TGCAGCGCCCAAGGGGGGCCTTACGAGCAGTACTTC. Translated: CSAQGGPYEQYF.

This clone was counted once. This chain links TRBV27 with TRBJ2-7, with 9 positions matching TRBD1. The CDR3 consists of 13 residues. V was clipped by 5 bases and J by 5 bases; unmatched bases: 4. Germline V CDR1 and CDR2: MNHEY, SMNVEV (reference sequence). CDR3 loop: CASSPGTGNEQYF. CDR3 DNA sequence: TGTGCCAGCAGTCCGGGGACAGGGAACGAGCAGTACTTC.

A word on this clone: Other DNA sequences in the sample encode the same CDR3. The rearrangement uses TRBV7-6 and TRBJ2-1; 11 bases map to TRBD2. Per germline, CDR1 SGHVS and CDR2 FNYEAQ. Losses at the gene ends were 1 base for V and 7 bases for J; bases not matched to a gene: 3. The CDR3 is made up of 15 amino acids. In DNA, the CDR3 is TGTGCCAGCAGCTTAGGAACTAGCGGGGGAAATGAGCAGTTCTTC. This sequence encodes CASSLGTSGGNEQFF.

The chain is built from TRBV6-2 or TRBV6-3 and TRBJ1-6; D not resolved. This CDR3 region has 13 residues. Germline V gene sequence: CDR1 MNHEY, CDR2 SVGEGT. Trimming removed 2 bases from V and 11 bases from J, with 10 bases in between. The chain's CDR3 is CASSYQLIPPLHF. The CDR3 coding sequence is TGTGCCAGCAGTTACCAGCTCATACCACCCCTCCACTTT.

V is TRBV13 and J is TRBJ1-2, with D hard to call. Germline V CDR1 and CDR2: PRHDT, FYEKMQ (reference sequence). Trimming took off 6 bases at V and 6 bases at J, with 17 bases between the two ends. CDR3 length: 14 residues. CDR3 residues: CASSLGPQRDGYTF. For the CDR3, the DNA is TGTGCCAGCAGTCTTGGCCCCCAACGCGATGGCTACACCTTC.

The chain employs TRBV5-6 and TRBJ1-1; tentatively, D is TRBD1 (6 bases). The V end was cut by 4 bases, the J end by 5 bases, with 9 bases between. Germline V gives CDR1 SGHDT, CDR2 YYEEEE. The CDR3 contains 12 residues. The CDR3 DNA reads as TGTGCCAGCAGCGTGGGACAAACTGAAGCTTTCTTT. Translating gives CASSVGQTEAFF.

Points on this clone: At the DNA level, this CDR3 is encoded by other sequences in the same sample as well. The rearrangement uses TRBV19 and TRBJ2-7; D might be TRBD1 (5 bases). Germline CDR1 LNHDA, CDR2 SQIVND (reference sequence). The CDR3 is made up of 11 amino acids. V lost 6 bases and J lost 3, with 6 bases in between. DNA for the CDR3: TGTGCCAGTAGCGACAGCTACGAGCAGTACTTC. It is translated as CASSDSYEQYF.

The V and J genes are TRBV6-5 and TRBJ2-2; TRBD1 agrees at 8 bases. Looked up from germline, CDR1 is MNHEY and CDR2 is SVGAGI. With 4 bases clipped from V and 2 bases from J, the junction kept 6 bases outside the gene matches. CDR3 length equals 16 residues. CDR3 DNA: TGTGCCAGCAGTTTAACGGACAGGGATAACACCGGGGAGCTGTTTTTT. It specifies CASSLTDRDNTGELFF.

This rearrangement joins TRBV11-2 to TRBJ1-1; no clear D. The CDR3 length is 15 residues. V shed 0 bases and J shed 0 bases, with 8 bases lying between them. CDR1 is SGHAT, CDR2 FQNNGV, per germline. CDR3 bases: TGTGCCAGCAGCTTAGATATCAGGTTGAACACTGAAGCTTTCTTT. It is translated as CASSLDIRLNTEAFF.

The chain combines TRBV12-3 or TRBV12-4 with TRBJ2-7; D not certain. This CDR3 contains 13 residues. Trimming removed 5 bases from V and 2 bases from J, with 10 bases in between. DNA of the CDR3: TGTGCCAGCAGTCTCCTCGGACCCTACGAGCAGTACTTC. Translation gives CASSLLGPYEQYF.

This clone came up once. This sequence joins TRBV6-5 and TRBJ1-5; no definite D call. V shed 0 bases and J shed 5 bases, with 14 bases lying between them. The germline V gene has CDR1 MNHEY and CDR2 SVGAGI. The CDR3 spans 16 residues. This CDR3 is CASSYSKGAIDQPQHF. In nucleotides, the CDR3 is TGTGCCAGCAGTTACTCAAAGGGCGCGATCGATCAGCCCCAGCATTTT.

This rearrangement joins TRBV2 to TRBJ2-7, with 9 bases matching TRBD1. This CDR3 comprises 17 residues. J gave up 3 bases and V 5 bases, and 14 bases lay outside the gene matches. CDR1 and CDR2 from the germline V gene are SNHLY and FYNNEI. The CDR3 spells CASSSPSQGAPGYEQYF. The CDR3 region has the DNA TGTGCCAGCAGTTCTCCCTCACAGGGGGCGCCGGGCTACGAGCAGTACTTC.

DNA of the CDR3: TGTGCCAGCAGTGTCGGGACAGGTTATATGAACACTGAAGCTTTCTTT. Translation gives CASSVGTGYMNTEAFF. V and J are TRBV28 and TRBJ1-1; TRBD1 matches at 8 bases. V gave up 5 bases and J gave up 0 bases; unmatched junction bases: 8. The CDR3 covers 16 residues. Germline lookup yields CDR1 MDHEN and CDR2 SYDVKM.

This chain uses TRBV29-1 with TRBJ2-3; TRBD1 matches at 9 bases. Germline V lookup: CDR1 SQVTM, CDR2 ANQGSEA. Trimming removed 6 bases from V and 2 bases from J; junction bases left unmatched: 6. The CDR3 sequence is 14 residues long. For the CDR3, the DNA is TGCAGCGTACAGGGGGCGCTTAACACAGATACGCAGTATTTT. It translates to CSVQGALNTDTQYF.

The rearrangement uses TRBV15 and TRBJ2-1; D gene unclear. The V gene's germline CDR1 is LNHNV and CDR2 YYDKDF (reference sequence). The V end lost 1 base, the J end lost 5 bases, and 9 bases lay between the germline ends. The CDR3 is 14 amino acids. The DNA of the CDR3 is TGTGCCACCAGCAGAGGCAGGAGAAACAATGAGCAGTTCTTC. This translates into CATSRGRRNNEQFF.

This rearrangement joins TRBV2 to TRBJ1-2, with TRBD1 identical over 8 bases. The CDR3 is 13 residues long. The germline V gene has CDR1 SNHLY and CDR2 FYNNEI. V trimming: 6 bases; J trimming: 4 bases; junction bases outside the gene matches: 4. CDR3 nucleotides: TGTGCCAGCAGAGGACAGGGAAGCTATGGCTACACCTTC. Protein product: CASRGQGSYGYTF.

The rearrangement joins TRBV24-1 to TRBJ2-2; no firm D call. The CDR3 extends over 14 amino acids. The ends were cut back, 1 base at V and 4 bases at J, with 6 bases in the middle. Germline V gene lookup returns CDR1 KGHDR and CDR2 SFDVKD. CDR3 loop: CATSDFGGTGELFF. CDR3 coding DNA: TGTGCCACCAGTGATTTCGGCGGCACCGGGGAGCTGTTTTTT.

The CDR3 region is CASSEEGYSPLHF. In DNA, the CDR3 is TGTGCCAGCAGTGAAGAAGGGTATTCACCCCTCCACTTT. The genes are TRBV6-1 and TRBJ1-6; D remains ambiguous. Germline values: CDR1 MNHNS, CDR2 SASEGT. This CDR3 region has 13 residues. Trimming removed 1 base from V and 8 bases from J, with 6 bases in between.

The DNA for the CDR3 is TGTGCCTGGAGTGTATTTGGCAATCAGCCCCAGCATTTT. Its translation: CAWSVFGNQPQHF. J is TRBJ1-5 and V is TRBV30, with no clear D. The V and J ends lost 0 bases and 2 bases respectively, with 5 bases between them. This CDR3 is built from 13 residues. In germline, CDR1 is GTSNPN, CDR2 SVGIG (reference sequence).

This chain joins TRBV28 and TRBJ1-1; maybe TRBD1 (6 bases). Germline V gene sequence: CDR1 MDHEN, CDR2 SYDVKM. The CDR3 runs to 13 residues. Trimming pared 5 bases from V and 4 bases from J, leaving 11 bases between. The CDR3 bases are TGTGCCAGCAGTGTGACAGGCATCACTGAAGCTTTCTTT. Its protein is CASSVTGITEAFF.

The chain couples TRBV5-4 to TRBJ2-1; D possibly corresponds to TRBD1 (6 bases). The CDR3 runs 15 residues. From germline, CDR1 is SGHNT and CDR2 YYREEE (reference sequence). V was pared by 4 bases and J by 2 bases, with 13 bases between. Here the CDR3 reads CASSDWQGTYNEQFF. The CDR3 coding sequence is TGTGCCAGCAGCGACTGGCAGGGGACCTACAATGAGCAGTTCTTC.

The V and J genes are TRBV11-2 and TRBJ2-7, with 11 bases aligning to TRBD2. J lost 5 bases, V lost 4 bases, and 7 bases had no gene match. This CDR3 contains 15 residues. The germline V gene encodes CDR1 SGHAT and CDR2 FQNNGV. The CDR3 region is CASSSPLAGGNEQYF. DNA of the CDR3: TGTGCCAGCAGCTCTCCCCTAGCGGGAGGCAACGAGCAGTACTTC.

The rearrangement uses TRBV7-9 and TRBJ2-5; D call uncertain. Germline V gene sequence: CDR1 SEHNR, CDR2 FQNEAQ (reference sequence). The CDR3 is 14 residues long. The V end was cut by 3 bases, the J end by 1 base, with 9 bases between. CDR3 residues: CASSFAPPQETQYF. The CDR3 nucleotides read TGTGCCAGCAGCTTTGCCCCTCCCCAAGAGACCCAGTACTTC.

The V call is TRBV28, the J call TRBJ2-3; 13 bases are shared with TRBD2. CDR1 MDHEN and CDR2 SYDVKM come from the germline V gene. The CDR3 extends over 17 amino acids. Unmatched junction bases numbered 8, after V lost 5 bases and J lost 3 bases. CDR3 sequence: CASSIPTSGRPTDTQYF. As DNA, the CDR3 is TGTGCCAGCAGTATCCCGACTAGCGGGAGGCCGACAGATACGCAGTATTTT.